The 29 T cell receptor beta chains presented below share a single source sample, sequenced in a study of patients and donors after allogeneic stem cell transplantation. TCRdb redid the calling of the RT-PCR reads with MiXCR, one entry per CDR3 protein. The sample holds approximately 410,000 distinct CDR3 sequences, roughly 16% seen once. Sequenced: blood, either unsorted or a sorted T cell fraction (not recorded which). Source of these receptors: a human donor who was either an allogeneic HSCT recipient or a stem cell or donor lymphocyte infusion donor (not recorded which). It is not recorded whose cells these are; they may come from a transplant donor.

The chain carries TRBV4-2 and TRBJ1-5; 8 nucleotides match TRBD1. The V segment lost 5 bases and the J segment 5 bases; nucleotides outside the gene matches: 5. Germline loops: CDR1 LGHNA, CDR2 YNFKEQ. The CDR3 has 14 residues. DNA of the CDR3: TGTGCCAGCAGCTCACAGGGGGGGGATCAGCCCCAGCATTTT. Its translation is CASSSQGGDQPQHF.

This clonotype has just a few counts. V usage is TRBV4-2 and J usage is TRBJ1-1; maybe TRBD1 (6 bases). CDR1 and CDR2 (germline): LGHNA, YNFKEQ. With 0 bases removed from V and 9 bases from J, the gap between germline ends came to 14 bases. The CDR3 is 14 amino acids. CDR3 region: CASSQEGGGQQAFF. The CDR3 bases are TGTGCCAGCAGCCAAGAAGGAGGGGGACAACAAGCTTTCTTT.

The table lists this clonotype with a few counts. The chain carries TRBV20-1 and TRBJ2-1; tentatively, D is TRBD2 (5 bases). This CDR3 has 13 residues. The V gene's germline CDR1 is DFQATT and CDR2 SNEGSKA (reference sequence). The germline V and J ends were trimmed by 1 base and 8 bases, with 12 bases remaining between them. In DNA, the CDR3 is TGCAGTGCTAGAGTACGGGATGTCCATGAGCAGTTCTTC. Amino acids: CSARVRDVHEQFF.

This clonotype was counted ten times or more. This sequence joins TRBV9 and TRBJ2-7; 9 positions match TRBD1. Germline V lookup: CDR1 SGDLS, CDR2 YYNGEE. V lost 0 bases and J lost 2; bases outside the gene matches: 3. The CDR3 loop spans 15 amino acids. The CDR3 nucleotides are TGTGCCAGCAGCGTAGCACAGGGGGCTACCTACGAGCAGTACTTC. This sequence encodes CASSVAQGATYEQYF.

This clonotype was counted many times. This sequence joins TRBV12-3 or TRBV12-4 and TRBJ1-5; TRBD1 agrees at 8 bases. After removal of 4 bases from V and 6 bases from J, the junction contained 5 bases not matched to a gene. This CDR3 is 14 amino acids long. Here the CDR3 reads CASSSRTGRQPQHF. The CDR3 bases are TGTGCCAGCAGTTCCCGGACAGGGCGTCAGCCCCAGCATTTT.

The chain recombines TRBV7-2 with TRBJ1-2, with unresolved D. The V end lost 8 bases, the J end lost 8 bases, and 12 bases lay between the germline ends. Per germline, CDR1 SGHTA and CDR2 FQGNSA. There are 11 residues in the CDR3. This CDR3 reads CASPFWSGYTF. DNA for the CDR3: TGTGCCAGCCCCTTTTGGTCCGGCTACACCTTC.

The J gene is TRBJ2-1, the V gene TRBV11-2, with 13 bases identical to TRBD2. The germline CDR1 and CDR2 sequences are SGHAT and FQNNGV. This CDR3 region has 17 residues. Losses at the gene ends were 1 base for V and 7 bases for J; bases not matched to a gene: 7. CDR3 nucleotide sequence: TGTGCCAGCAGCTTAGTGTCAAGACTAGCGGGAGGAAATGAGCAGTTCTTC. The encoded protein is CASSLVSRLAGGNEQFF. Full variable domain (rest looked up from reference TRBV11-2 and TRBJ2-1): EAGVAQSPRYKIIEKRQSVAFWCNPISGHATLYWYQQILGQGPKLLIQFQNNGVVDDSQLPKDRFSAERLKGVDSTLKIQPAKLEDSAVYLCASSLVSRLAGGNEQFFGPGTRLTVL.

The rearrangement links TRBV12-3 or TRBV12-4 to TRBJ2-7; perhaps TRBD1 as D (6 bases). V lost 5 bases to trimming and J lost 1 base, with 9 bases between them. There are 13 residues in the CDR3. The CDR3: CASSHDRSYEQYF. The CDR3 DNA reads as TGTGCCAGCAGTCATGACAGGTCCTACGAGCAGTACTTC.

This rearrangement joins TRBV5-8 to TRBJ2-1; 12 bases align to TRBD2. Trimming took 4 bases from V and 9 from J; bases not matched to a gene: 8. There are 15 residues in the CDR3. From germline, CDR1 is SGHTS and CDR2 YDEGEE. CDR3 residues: CASSPRLAGVLEQFF. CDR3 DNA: TGTGCCAGCAGCCCGAGACTAGCGGGAGTACTTGAGCAGTTCTTC.

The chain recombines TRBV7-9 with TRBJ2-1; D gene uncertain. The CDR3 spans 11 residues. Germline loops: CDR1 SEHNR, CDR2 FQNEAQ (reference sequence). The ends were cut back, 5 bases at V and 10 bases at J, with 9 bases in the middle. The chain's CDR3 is CASSVTWEQFF. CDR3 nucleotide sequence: TGTGCCAGCAGCGTGACGTGGGAGCAGTTCTTC.

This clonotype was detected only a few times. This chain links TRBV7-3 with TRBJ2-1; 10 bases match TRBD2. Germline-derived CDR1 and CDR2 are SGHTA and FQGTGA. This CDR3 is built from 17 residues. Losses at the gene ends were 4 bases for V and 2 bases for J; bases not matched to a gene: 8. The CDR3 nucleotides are TGTGCCAGCAGCTCCATCCCAACTAGCGGGACCTACAATGAGCAGTTCTTC. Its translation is CASSSIPTSGTYNEQFF.

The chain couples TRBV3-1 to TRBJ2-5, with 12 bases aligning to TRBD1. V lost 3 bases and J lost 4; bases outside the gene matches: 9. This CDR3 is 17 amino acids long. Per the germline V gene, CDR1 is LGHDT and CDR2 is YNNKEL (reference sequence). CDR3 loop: CASSHDLGTGGGETQYF. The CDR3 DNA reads TGTGCCAGCAGCCACGACCTCGGGACAGGGGGCGGAGAGACCCAGTACTTC.

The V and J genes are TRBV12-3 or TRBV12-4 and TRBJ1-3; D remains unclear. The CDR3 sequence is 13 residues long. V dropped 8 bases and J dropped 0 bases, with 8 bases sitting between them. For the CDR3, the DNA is TGTGCCAGCCTTCGGGGCTCTGGAAACACCATATATTTT. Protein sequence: CASLRGSGNTIYF.

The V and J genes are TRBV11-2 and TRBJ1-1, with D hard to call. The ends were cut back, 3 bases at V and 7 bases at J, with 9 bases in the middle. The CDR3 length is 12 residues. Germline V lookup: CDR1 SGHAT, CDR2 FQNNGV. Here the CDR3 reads CASSLGPGEAFF. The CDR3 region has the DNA TGTGCCAGCAGCTTGGGTCCGGGTGAAGCTTTCTTT.

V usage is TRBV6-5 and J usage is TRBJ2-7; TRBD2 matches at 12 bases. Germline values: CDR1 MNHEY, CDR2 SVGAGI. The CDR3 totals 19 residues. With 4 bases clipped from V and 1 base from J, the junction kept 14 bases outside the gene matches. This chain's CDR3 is CASSSLLAGGSRGSYEQYF. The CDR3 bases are TGTGCCAGCAGTTCCCTCCTAGCGGGAGGGTCCAGAGGGTCCTACGAGCAGTACTTC.

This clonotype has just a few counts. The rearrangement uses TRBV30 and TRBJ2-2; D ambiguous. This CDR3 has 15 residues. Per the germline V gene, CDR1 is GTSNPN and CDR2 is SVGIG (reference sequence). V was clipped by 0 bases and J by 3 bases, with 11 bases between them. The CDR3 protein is CAWSVGIGHTGELFF. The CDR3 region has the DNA TGTGCCTGGAGTGTAGGGATAGGGCACACCGGGGAGCTGTTTTTT.

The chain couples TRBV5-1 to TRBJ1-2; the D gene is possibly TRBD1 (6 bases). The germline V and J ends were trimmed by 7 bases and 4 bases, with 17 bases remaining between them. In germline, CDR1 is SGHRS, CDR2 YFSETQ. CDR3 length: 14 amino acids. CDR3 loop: CASSEGEKRYGYTF. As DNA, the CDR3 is TGCGCCAGCTCAGAGGGGGAAAAGCGCTATGGCTACACCTTC.

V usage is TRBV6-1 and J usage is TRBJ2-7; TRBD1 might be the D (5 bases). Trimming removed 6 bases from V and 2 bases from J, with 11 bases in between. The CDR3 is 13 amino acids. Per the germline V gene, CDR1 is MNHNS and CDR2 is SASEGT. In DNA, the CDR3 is TGTGCCAGCAGAGGGGTCGGTACCTACGAGCAGTACTTC. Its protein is CASRGVGTYEQYF.

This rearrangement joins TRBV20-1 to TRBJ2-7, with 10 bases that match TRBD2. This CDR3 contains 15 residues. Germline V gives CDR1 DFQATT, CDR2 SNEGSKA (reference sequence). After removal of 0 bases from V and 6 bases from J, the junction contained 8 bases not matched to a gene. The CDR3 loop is CSARDPRAGGGEQYF. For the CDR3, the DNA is TGCAGTGCTAGAGATCCCCGAGCGGGGGGGGGCGAGCAGTACTTC.

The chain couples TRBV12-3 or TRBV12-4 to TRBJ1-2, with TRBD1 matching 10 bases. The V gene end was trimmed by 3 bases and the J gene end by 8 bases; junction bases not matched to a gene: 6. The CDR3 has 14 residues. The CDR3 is CASSLDRGARGYTF. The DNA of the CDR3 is TGTGCCAGCAGTTTGGACAGGGGGGCTAGGGGCTACACCTTC.

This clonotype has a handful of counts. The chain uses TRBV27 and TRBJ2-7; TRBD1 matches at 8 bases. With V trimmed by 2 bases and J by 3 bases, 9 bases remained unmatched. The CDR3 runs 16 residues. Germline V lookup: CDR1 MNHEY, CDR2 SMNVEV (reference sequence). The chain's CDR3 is CASSLKWDRRFYEQYF. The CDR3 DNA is TGTGCCAGCAGTTTAAAATGGGACAGGCGGTTCTACGAGCAGTACTTC.

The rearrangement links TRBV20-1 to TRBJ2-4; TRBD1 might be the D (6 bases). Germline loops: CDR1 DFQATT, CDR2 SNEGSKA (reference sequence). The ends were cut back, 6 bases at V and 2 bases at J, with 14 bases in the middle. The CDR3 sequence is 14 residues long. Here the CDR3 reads CSANRDGSKNIQYF. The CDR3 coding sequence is TGCAGTGCCAACAGGGACGGGTCCAAAAACATTCAGTACTTC.

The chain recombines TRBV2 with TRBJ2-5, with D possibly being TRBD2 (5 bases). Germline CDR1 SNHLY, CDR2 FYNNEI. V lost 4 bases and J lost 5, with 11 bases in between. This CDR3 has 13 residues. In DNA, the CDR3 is TGTGCCAGCAGTGCCGGACTCCGCGAGACCCAGTACTTC. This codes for CASSAGLRETQYF.

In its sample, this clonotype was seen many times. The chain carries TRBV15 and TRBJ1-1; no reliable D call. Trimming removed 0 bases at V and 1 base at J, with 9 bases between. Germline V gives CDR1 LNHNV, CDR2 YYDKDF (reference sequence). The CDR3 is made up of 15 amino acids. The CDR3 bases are TGTGCCACCAGCAGAGATGGGCTCCAGAACACTGAAGCTTTCTTT. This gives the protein CATSRDGLQNTEAFF.

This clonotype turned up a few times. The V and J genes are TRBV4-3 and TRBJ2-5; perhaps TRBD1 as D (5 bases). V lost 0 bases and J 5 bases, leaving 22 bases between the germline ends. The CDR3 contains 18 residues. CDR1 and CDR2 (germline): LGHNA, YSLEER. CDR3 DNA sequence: TGCGCCAGCAGCCAAGATAGGTACAGGCCCGATTCCCGGGAGACCCAGTACTTC. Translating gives CASSQDRYRPDSRETQYF.

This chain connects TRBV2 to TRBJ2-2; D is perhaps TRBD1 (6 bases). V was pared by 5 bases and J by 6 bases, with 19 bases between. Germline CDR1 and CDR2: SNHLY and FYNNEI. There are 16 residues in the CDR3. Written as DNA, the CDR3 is TGTGCCAGCAGTTCCCGGGGTCCAGAGGGGGCCGGGGAGCTGTTTTTT. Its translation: CASSSRGPEGAGELFF.

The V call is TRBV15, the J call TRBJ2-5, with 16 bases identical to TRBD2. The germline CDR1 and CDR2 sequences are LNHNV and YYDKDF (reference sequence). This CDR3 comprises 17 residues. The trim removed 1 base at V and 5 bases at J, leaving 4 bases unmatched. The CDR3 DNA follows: TGTGCCACCAGCAGAGGGGGGACTAGCGGGAGGGTGGAGACCCAGTACTTC. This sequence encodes CATSRGGTSGRVETQYF.

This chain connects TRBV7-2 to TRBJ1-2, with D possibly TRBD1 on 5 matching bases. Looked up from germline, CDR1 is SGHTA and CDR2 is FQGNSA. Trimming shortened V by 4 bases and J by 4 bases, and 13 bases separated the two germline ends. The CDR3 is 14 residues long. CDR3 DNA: TGTGCCAGCAGCTCCGTGGAGGGACCCTATGGCTACACCTTC. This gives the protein CASSSVEGPYGYTF.

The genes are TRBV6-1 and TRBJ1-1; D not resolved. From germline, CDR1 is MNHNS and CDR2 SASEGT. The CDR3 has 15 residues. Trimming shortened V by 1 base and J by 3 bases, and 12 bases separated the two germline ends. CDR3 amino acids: CASSEGSAGHTEAFF. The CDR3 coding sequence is TGTGCCAGCAGTGAAGGTTCGGCAGGACACACTGAAGCTTTCTTT.